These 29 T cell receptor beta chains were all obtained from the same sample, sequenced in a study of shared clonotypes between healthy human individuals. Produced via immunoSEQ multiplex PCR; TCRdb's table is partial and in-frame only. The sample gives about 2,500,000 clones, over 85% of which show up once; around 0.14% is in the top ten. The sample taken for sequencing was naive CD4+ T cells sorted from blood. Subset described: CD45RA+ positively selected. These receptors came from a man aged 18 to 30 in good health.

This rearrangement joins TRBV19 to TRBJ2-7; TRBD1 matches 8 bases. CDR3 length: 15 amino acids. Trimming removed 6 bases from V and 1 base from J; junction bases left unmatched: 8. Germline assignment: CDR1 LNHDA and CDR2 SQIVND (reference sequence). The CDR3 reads CASRRGQGSSYEQYF. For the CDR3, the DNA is TGTGCCAGTAGACGAGGACAGGGTAGTTCCTACGAGCAGTACTTC.

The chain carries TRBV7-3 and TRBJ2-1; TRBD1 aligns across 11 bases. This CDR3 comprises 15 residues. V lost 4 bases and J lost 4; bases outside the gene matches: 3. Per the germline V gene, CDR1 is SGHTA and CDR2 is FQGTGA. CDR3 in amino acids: CASSSDRGPYNEQFF. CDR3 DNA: TGTGCCAGCAGCTCGGACAGGGGGCCTTACAATGAGCAGTTCTTC.

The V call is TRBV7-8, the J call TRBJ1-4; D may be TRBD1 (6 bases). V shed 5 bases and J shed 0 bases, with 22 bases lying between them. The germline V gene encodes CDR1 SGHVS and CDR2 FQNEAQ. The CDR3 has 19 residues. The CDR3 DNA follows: TGTGCCAGCAGCCTGAGGGGGGTACGTCGGGATGCAACTAATGAAAAACTGTTTTTT. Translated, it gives CASSLRGVRRDATNEKLFF.

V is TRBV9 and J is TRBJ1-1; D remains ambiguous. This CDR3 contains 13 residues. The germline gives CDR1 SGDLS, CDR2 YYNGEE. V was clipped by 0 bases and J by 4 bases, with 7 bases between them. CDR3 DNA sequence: TGTGCCAGCAGCGTAGAAGAGGGCACTGAAGCTTTCTTT. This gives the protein CASSVEEGTEAFF.

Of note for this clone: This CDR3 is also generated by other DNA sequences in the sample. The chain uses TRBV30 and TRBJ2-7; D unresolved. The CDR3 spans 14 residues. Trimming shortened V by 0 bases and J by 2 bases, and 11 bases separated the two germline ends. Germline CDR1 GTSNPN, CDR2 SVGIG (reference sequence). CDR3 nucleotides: TGTGCCTGGAGTGTACCGGGCGGAACCTACGAGCAGTACTTC. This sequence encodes CAWSVPGGTYEQYF.

In DNA, the CDR3 is TGCGCCAGCAGCTTACAGGGTTTCGAGGATACGCAGTATTTT. This codes for CASSLQGFEDTQYF. The genes are TRBV5-1 and TRBJ2-3, with D perhaps TRBD1 (6 bases). The length of the CDR3 is 14 residues. Germline CDR1 is SGHRS and CDR2 is YFSETQ. V was pared by 2 bases and J by 6 bases, with 13 bases between.

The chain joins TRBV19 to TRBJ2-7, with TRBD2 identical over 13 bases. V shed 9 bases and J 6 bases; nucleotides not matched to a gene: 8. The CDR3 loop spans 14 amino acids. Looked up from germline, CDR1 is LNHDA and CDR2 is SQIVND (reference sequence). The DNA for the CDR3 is TGTGCCAGCGCGGGGACTAGCGGGATAGGCGAGCAGTACTTC. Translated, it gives CASAGTSGIGEQYF.

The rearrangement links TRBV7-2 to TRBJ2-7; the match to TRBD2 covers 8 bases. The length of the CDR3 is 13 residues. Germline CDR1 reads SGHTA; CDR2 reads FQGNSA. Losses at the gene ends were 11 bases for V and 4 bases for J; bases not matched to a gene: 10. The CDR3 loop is CAAGGGPAYEQYF. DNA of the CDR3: TGTGCCGCGGGGGGAGGCCCTGCGTACGAGCAGTACTTC.

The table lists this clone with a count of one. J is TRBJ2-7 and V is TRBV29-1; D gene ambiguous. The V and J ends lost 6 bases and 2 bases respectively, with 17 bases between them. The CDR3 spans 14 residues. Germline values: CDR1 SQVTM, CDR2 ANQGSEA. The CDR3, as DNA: TGCAGCGTGCCTCTGGAGAAGAACCCCTACGAGCAGTACTTC. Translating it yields CSVPLEKNPYEQYF.

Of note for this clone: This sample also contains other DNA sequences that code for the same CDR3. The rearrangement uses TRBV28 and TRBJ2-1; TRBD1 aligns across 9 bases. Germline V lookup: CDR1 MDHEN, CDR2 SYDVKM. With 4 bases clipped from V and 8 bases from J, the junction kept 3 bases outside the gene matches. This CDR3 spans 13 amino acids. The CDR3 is CASSSGQGDEQFF. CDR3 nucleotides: TGTGCCAGCAGTTCGGGACAGGGCGATGAGCAGTTCTTC.

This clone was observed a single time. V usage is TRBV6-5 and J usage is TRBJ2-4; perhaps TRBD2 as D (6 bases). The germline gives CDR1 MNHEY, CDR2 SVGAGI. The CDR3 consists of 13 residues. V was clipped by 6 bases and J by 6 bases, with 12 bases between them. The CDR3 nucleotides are TGTGCCAGCAGCCCGACTAGGCTAAACATTCAGTACTTC. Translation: CASSPTRLNIQYF.

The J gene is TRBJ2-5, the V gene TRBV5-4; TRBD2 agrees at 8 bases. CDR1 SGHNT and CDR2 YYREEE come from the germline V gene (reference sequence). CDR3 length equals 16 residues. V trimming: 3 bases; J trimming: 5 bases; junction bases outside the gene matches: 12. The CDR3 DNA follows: TGTGCCAGCAGCTGGGAAGCGGGAGAATCGCGTGAGACCCAGTACTTC. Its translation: CASSWEAGESRETQYF.

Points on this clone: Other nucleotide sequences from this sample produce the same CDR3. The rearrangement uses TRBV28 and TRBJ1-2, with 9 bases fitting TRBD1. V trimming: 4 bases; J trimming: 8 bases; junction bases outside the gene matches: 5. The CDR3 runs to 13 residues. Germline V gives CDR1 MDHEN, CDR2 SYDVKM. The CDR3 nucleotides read TGTGCCAGCAGTTCGACAGGGGGATACGGCTACACCTTC. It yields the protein CASSSTGGYGYTF.

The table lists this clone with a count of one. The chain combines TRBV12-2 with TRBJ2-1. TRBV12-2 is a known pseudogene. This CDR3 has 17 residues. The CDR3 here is CASRLLPPDGTYNEQFF. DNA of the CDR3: TGTGCAAGTCGCTTACTTCCCCCGGACGGTACCTACAATGAGCAGTTCTTC.

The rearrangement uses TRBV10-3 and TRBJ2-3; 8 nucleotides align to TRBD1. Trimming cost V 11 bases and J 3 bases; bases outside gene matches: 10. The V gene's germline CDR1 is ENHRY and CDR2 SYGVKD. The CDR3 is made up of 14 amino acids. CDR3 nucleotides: TGTGCCGTTAGACAGGGGATCCCTACAGATACGCAGTATTTT. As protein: CAVRQGIPTDTQYF.

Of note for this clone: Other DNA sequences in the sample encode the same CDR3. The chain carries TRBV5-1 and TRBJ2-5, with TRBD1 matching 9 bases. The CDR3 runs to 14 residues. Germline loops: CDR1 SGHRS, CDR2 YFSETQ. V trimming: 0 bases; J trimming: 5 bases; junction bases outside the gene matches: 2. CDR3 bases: TGCGCCAGCAGCTTGGGGACAGGGGAGGAGACCCAGTACTTC. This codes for CASSLGTGEETQYF.

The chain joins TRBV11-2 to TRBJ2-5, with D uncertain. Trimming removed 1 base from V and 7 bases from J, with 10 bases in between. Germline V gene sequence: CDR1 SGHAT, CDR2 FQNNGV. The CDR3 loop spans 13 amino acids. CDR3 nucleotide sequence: TGTGCCAGCAGCTTAGTACCGGGTGGGACCCAGTACTTC. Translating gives CASSLVPGGTQYF.

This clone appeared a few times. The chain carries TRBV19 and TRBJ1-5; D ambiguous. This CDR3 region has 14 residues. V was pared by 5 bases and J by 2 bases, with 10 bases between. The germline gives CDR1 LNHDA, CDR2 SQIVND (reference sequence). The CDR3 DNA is TGTGCCAGTAGTCTACCTCCCGGCAATCAGCCCCAGCATTTT. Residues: CASSLPPGNQPQHF.

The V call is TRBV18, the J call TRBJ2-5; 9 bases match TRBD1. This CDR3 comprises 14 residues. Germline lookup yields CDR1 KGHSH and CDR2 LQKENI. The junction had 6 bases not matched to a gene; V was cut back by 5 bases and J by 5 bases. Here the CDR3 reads CASSRQGVEETQYF. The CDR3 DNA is TGTGCCAGCTCAAGACAGGGGGTGGAGGAGACCCAGTACTTC.

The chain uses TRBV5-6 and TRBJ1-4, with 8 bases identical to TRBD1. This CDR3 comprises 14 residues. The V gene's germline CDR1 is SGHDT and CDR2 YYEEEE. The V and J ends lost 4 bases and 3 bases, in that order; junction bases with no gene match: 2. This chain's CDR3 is CASSVTGANEKLFF. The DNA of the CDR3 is TGTGCCAGCAGCGTGACAGGGGCTAATGAAAAACTGTTTTTT.

CDR3 sequence reads: CASITTNEKLFF. The CDR3 DNA is TGTGCCAGCATAACAACTAATGAAAAACTGTTTTTT. This chain links TRBV27 with TRBJ1-4; D is undetermined. The CDR3 is made up of 12 amino acids. Trimming removed 7 bases from V and 0 bases from J, with 3 bases in between. Germline-derived CDR1 and CDR2 are MNHEY and SMNVEV (reference sequence).

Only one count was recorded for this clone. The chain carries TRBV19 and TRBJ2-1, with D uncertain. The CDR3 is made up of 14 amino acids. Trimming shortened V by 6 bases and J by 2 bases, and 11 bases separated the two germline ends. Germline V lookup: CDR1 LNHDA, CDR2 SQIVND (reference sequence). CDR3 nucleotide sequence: TGTGCCAGTAGGCCGCTAGACCCCTACAATGAGCAGTTCTTC. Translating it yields CASRPLDPYNEQFF.

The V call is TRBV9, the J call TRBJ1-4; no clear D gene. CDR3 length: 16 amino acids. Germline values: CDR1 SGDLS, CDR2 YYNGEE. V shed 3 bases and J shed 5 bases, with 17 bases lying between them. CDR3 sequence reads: CASSALGKQKNEKLFF. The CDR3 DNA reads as TGTGCCAGCAGCGCTCTGGGGAAACAGAAGAATGAAAAACTGTTTTTT.

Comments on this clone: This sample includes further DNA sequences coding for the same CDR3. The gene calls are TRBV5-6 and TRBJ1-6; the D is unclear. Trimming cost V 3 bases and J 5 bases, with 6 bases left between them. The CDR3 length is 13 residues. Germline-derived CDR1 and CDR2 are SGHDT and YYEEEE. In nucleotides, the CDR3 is TGTGCCAGCAGCTCGAGGGATAATTCACCCCTCCACTTT. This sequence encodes CASSSRDNSPLHF.

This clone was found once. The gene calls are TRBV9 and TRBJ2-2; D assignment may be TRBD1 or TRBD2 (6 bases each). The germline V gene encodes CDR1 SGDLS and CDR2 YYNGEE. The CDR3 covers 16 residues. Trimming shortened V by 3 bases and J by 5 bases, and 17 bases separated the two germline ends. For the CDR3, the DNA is TGTGCCAGCAGCGCTAGGCTTGGAGGGGGGACCGGGGAGCTGTTTTTT. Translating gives CASSARLGGGTGELFF.

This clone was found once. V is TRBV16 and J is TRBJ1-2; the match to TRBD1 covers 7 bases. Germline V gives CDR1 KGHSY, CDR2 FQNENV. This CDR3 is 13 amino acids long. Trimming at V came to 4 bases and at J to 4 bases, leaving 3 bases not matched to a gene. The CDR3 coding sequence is TGTGCCAGCAGCCCCGGGACAGCCTATGGCTACACCTTC. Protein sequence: CASSPGTAYGYTF.

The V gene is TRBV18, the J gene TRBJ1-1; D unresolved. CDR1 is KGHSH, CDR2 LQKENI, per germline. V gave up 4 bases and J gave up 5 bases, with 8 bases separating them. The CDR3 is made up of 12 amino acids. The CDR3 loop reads CASSLLTTEAFF. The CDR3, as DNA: TGTGCCAGCTCACTTCTAACGACTGAAGCTTTCTTT.

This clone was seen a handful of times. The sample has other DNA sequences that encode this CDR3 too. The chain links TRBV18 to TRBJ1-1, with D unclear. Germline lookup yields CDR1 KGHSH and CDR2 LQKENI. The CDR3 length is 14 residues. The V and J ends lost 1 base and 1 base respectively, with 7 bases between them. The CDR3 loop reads CASSPLEQNTEAFF. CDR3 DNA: TGTGCCAGCTCACCACTCGAACAGAACACTGAAGCTTTCTTT.

The CDR3 bases are TGTGCCAGCAGCCCCCCCCGGGACAGGGCTTACAATGAGCAGTTCTTC. The encoded protein is CASSPPRDRAYNEQFF. This sequence joins TRBV14 and TRBJ2-1; 9 bases are a match to TRBD1. The CDR3 consists of 16 residues. Germline CDR1 and CDR2: SGHDN and FVKESK. The ends lost 4 bases at V and 4 bases at J; junction bases unmatched: 8. The complete variable domain, with remaining parts taken from reference TRBV14 and TRBJ2-1, reads EAGVTQFPSHSVIEKGQTVTLRCDPISGHDNLYWYRRVMGKEIKFLLHFVKESKQDESGMPNNRFLAERTGGTYSTLKVQPAELEDSGVYFCASSPPRDRAYNEQFFGPGTRLTVL.